The 30 T cell receptor beta chains below were found in one sample sequenced in a study of high-grade serous ovarian cancer treatment subgroups. TCRdb keeps only in-frame clones here, not all; method: immunoSEQ multiplex PCR. Of over 4,500 clones listed, approximately 70% are singletons. Tumor samples were obtained before definitive surgery or chemotherapy. Sequenced sample: tumor tissue. All receptors come from a human donor with high-grade serous ovarian cancer.

The rearrangement uses TRBV10-2 and TRBJ2-3; D is unclear. Germline V CDR1 and CDR2: WSHSY, SAAADI. V lost 0 bases and J 6 bases, leaving 16 bases between the germline ends. This CDR3 has 16 residues. The CDR3 DNA follows: TGCGCCAGCAGTGAGTCGTCGAAGGGTTGGCGCGATACGCAGTATTTT. Residues: CASSESSKGWRDTQYF.

The chain joins TRBV7-2 to TRBJ1-2; D is uncertain. Germline CDR1 SGHTA, CDR2 FQGNSA. V was shortened by 0 bases and J by 4 bases, with 12 bases between the two germline ends. The CDR3 runs to 15 residues. CDR3 loop: CASSLASPLGYGYTF. The CDR3 DNA sequence: TGTGCCAGCAGCTTAGCGTCTCCGTTGGGCTATGGCTACACCTTC.

V and J are TRBV4-1 and TRBJ1-2; 10 bases align to TRBD1. The CDR3 runs to 15 residues. Trimming at V came to 5 bases and at J to 3 bases, leaving 6 bases not matched to a gene. The germline gives CDR1 MGHRA, CDR2 YSYEKL. The CDR3 coding sequence is TGCGCCAGCAGCGTTCCCGGGACAGGGGACTATGGCTACACCTTC. Translation gives CASSVPGTGDYGYTF.

This chain uses TRBV7-3 with TRBJ2-1; 7 nucleotides align to TRBD1. This CDR3 region has 14 residues. Germline V gene lookup returns CDR1 SGHTA and CDR2 FQGTGA. Losses at the gene ends were 5 bases for V and 4 bases for J; bases not matched to a gene: 5. CDR3 amino acids: CASSPGTAYNEQFF. The CDR3 bases are TGTGCCAGCAGCCCGGGGACAGCTTACAATGAGCAGTTCTTC.

The V gene is TRBV13, the J gene TRBJ1-1; TRBD1 matches at 7 bases. In germline, CDR1 is PRHDT, CDR2 FYEKMQ (reference sequence). The V and J ends lost 5 bases and 1 base, in that order; junction bases with no gene match: 10. CDR3 length equals 16 residues. The CDR3 region is CASSPYQGDRNTEAFF. In DNA, the CDR3 is TGTGCCAGCAGCCCATATCAGGGGGACAGGAACACTGAAGCTTTCTTT.

This clone was seen a single time. V and J are TRBV18 and TRBJ1-1; D gene uncertain. Germline V lookup: CDR1 KGHSH, CDR2 LQKENI. V lost 3 bases and J lost 3, with 8 bases in between. The CDR3 covers 13 residues. CDR3 sequence reads: CASSPTQYTEAFF. DNA of the CDR3: TGTGCCAGCTCACCCACACAGTACACTGAAGCTTTCTTT.

As DNA, the CDR3 is TGTGCCAGCAGCCAAGGCTCTCCCCCCTACGAGCAGTACTTC. It codes for CASSQGSPPYEQYF. The rearrangement links TRBV4-2 to TRBJ2-7; D unresolved. V was shortened by 1 base and J by 2 bases, with 9 bases between the two germline ends. Germline assignment: CDR1 LGHNA and CDR2 YNFKEQ. The CDR3 covers 14 residues.

The V and J genes are TRBV7-9 and TRBJ1-2; D not certain. Germline CDR1 reads SEHNR; CDR2 reads FQNEAQ (reference sequence). V lost 5 bases, J lost 7 bases, and 14 bases lay in between. This CDR3 region has 13 residues. The CDR3 loop is CASSRRVIGGYTF. The CDR3 region has the DNA TGTGCCAGCAGCCGGAGGGTTATCGGTGGCTACACCTTC. Full variable domain (missing parts from reference TRBV7-9 and TRBJ1-2): DTGVSQNPRHKITKRGQNVTFRCDPISEHNRLYWYRQTLGQGPEFLTYFQNEAQLEKSRLLSDRFSAERPKGSFSTLEIQRTEQGDSAMYLCASSRRVIGGYTFGSGTRLTVV.

The chain carries TRBV19 and TRBJ2-7; D is unclear. This CDR3 contains 14 residues. Between the trimmed V and J ends, which lost 5 bases and 0 bases, there was a span of 11 bases. Germline V CDR1 and CDR2: LNHDA, SQIVND (reference sequence). CDR3 in DNA: TGTGCCAGTAGTTGGACCGGTAGCTCCTACGAGCAGTACTTC. Amino acid sequence: CASSWTGSSYEQYF. The full variable domain, in which reference TRBV19 and TRBJ2-7 provide the parts outside the CDR3, is DGGITQSPKYLFRKEGQNVTLSCEQNLNHDAMYWYRQDPGQGLRLIYYSQIVNDFQKGDIAEGYSVSREKKESFPLTVTSAQKNPTAFYLCASSWTGSSYEQYFGPGTRLTVT.

The CDR3 DNA follows: TGCGCCAGCAGCTGGGGAGGGAGCGGCCAAGAGACCCAGTACTTC. Translating gives CASSWGGSGQETQYF. The genes are TRBV5-1 and TRBJ2-5; 7 bases match TRBD2. Germline-derived CDR1 and CDR2 are SGHRS and YFSETQ. Trimming at V came to 3 bases and at J to 1 base, leaving 6 bases not matched to a gene. This CDR3 is built from 15 residues.

J is TRBJ2-7 and V is TRBV5-8, with TRBD2 matching 12 bases. V gave up 3 bases and J gave up 1 base; unmatched junction bases: 14. CDR1 and CDR2 (germline): SGHTS, YDEGEE. The CDR3 sequence is 19 residues long. CDR3 sequence reads: CASSSSGLAGPLPSYEQYV. CDR3 nucleotides: TGTGCCAGCAGCTCCTCGGGACTAGCGGGCCCCTTGCCTTCCTACGAGCAGTACGTC.

The chain has TRBV5-6 and TRBJ1-3; no definite D call. Germline V lookup: CDR1 SGHDT, CDR2 YYEEEE. V was clipped by 2 bases and J by 7 bases, with 13 bases between them. This CDR3 contains 14 residues. The CDR3 DNA is TGTGCCAGCAGCTTACAAACCCTTGCCAACACCATATATTTT. It yields the protein CASSLQTLANTIYF. Full variable domain (missing parts from reference TRBV5-6 and TRBJ1-3): DAGVTQSPTHLIKTRGQQVTLRCSPKSGHDTVSWYQQALGQGPQFIFQYYEEEERQRGNFPDRFSGHQFPNYSSELNVNALLLGDSALYLCASSLQTLANTIYFGEGSWLTVV.

The rearrangement joins TRBV28 to TRBJ1-4; possibly TRBD1 for D (5 bases). CDR1 is MDHEN and CDR2 is SYDVKM in the germline V gene. Trimming removed 6 bases at V and 7 bases at J, with 24 bases between. The CDR3 is made up of 17 amino acids. The CDR3 region is CASREVSGRAESEKLFF. CDR3 DNA sequence: TGTGCCAGCAGAGAAGTGTCGGGCAGGGCGGAGAGTGAAAAACTGTTTTTT. Full variable domain (missing parts from reference TRBV28 and TRBJ1-4): DVKVTQSSRYLVKRTGEKVFLECVQDMDHENMFWYRQDPGLGLRLIYFSYDVKMKEKGDIPEGYSVSREKKERFSLILESASTNQTSMYLCASREVSGRAESEKLFFGSGTQLSVL.

The chain has TRBV28 and TRBJ2-1, with D uncertain. Germline-derived CDR1 and CDR2 are MDHEN and SYDVKM. Trimming removed 2 bases at V and 8 bases at J, with 10 bases between. The length of the CDR3 is 13 residues. CDR3 DNA: TGTGCCAGCAGTTTACCGGCATCCTATGAGCAGTTCTTC. This translates into CASSLPASYEQFF. Complete variable domain (other parts from reference TRBV28 and TRBJ2-1): DVKVTQSSRYLVKRTGEKVFLECVQDMDHENMFWYRQDPGLGLRLIYFSYDVKMKEKGDIPEGYSVSREKKERFSLILESASTNQTSMYLCASSLPASYEQFFGPGTRLTVL.

The chain combines TRBV7-2 with TRBJ2-1, with D hard to call. Trimming stripped 2 bases from V and 2 bases from J, with 1 base between. Germline V gives CDR1 SGHTA, CDR2 FQGNSA. The CDR3 runs 12 residues. As DNA, the CDR3 is TGTGCCAGCAGCTTAACCTACAATGAGCAGTTCTTC. Its protein product is CASSLTYNEQFF.

The chain joins TRBV5-1 to TRBJ2-2; maybe TRBD2 (5 bases). The CDR3 consists of 16 residues. Germline assignment: CDR1 SGHRS and CDR2 YFSETQ. V lost 3 bases, J lost 1 base, and 13 bases lay in between. DNA for the CDR3: TGCGCCAGCAGCTCCCTAAATAGCGTGAACACCGGGGAGCTGTTTTTT. Protein: CASSSLNSVNTGELFF.

This sequence joins TRBV18 and TRBJ2-2; D ambiguous. V was clipped by 0 bases and J by 5 bases, with 4 bases between them. This CDR3 has 13 amino acids. In germline, CDR1 is KGHSH, CDR2 LQKENI. CDR3 in DNA: TGTGCCAGCTCACCACCGGGGACCGGGGAGCTGTTTTTT. It specifies CASSPPGTGELFF.

The chain carries TRBV4-2 and TRBJ1-4, with unresolved D. V was clipped by 4 bases and J by 6 bases, with 12 bases between them. Germline V gene lookup returns CDR1 LGHNA and CDR2 YNFKEQ. The CDR3 spans 14 residues. DNA of the CDR3: TGTGCCAGCAGCCCTCGGAGCGGGGATGAAAAACTGTTTTTT. Translated, it gives CASSPRSGDEKLFF.

This chain links TRBV10-3 with TRBJ1-1, with TRBD1 matching over 8 bases. The CDR3 is 15 amino acids. Trimming removed 11 bases from V and 5 bases from J; junction bases left unmatched: 16. Germline V gene sequence: CDR1 ENHRY, CDR2 SYGVKD. CDR3 loop: CAVTLQGGTGTEAFF. The DNA of the CDR3 is TGTGCCGTCACTTTACAGGGGGGGACCGGGACTGAAGCTTTCTTT.

The V call is TRBV11-2, the J call TRBJ2-5; maybe TRBD1 (6 bases). The CDR3 consists of 16 residues. Trimming took 2 bases from V and 5 from J, leaving 18 bases between them. Germline V gene sequence: CDR1 SGHAT, CDR2 FQNNGV. This CDR3 reads CASSLFSFRGGETQYF. The CDR3 DNA follows: TGTGCCAGCAGCTTATTTAGTTTCAGGGGCGGGGAGACCCAGTACTTC.

V usage is TRBV30 and J usage is TRBJ2-1, with a tentative D call TRBD2 (6 bases). CDR3 length equals 13 residues. The germline gives CDR1 GTSNPN, CDR2 SVGIG (reference sequence). Trimming cost V 2 bases and J 9 bases, with 14 bases left between them. DNA of the CDR3: TGTGCCTGGAGTACGGGACTTAGCGGTGAGCAGTTCTTC. Translating gives CAWSTGLSGEQFF.

The chain uses TRBV9 and TRBJ1-4; TRBD1 is a possible D gene (6 bases). Trimming pared 0 bases from V and 5 bases from J, leaving 11 bases between. Per the germline V gene, CDR1 is SGDLS and CDR2 is YYNGEE. This CDR3 has 15 amino acids. The CDR3 loop reads CASSVGGQGNEKLFF. In DNA, the CDR3 is TGTGCCAGCAGCGTAGGGGGGCAGGGGAATGAAAAACTGTTTTTT.

The rearrangement links TRBV5-1 to TRBJ2-7; D is unclear. The CDR3 spans 14 residues. Trimming cost V 1 base and J 0 bases, with 8 bases left between them. Germline V CDR1 and CDR2: SGHRS, YFSETQ. The DNA of the CDR3 is TGCGCCAGCAGCTTGTTGGCCAGCTCCTACGAGCAGTACTTC. This translates into CASSLLASSYEQYF.

This sequence joins TRBV7-9 and TRBJ2-6; D ambiguous. CDR1 is SEHNR, CDR2 FQNEAQ, per germline (reference sequence). The CDR3 has 19 amino acids. The ends were cut back, 1 base at V and 0 bases at J, with 16 bases in the middle. CDR3 residues: CASSLEVFVSSSGANVLTF. CDR3 nucleotide sequence: TGTGCCAGCAGCTTAGAGGTCTTTGTCTCAAGCTCTGGGGCCAACGTCCTGACTTTC. Variable domain in full (rest from reference TRBV7-9 and TRBJ2-6): DTGVSQNPRHKITKRGQNVTFRCDPISEHNRLYWYRQTLGQGPEFLTYFQNEAQLEKSRLLSDRFSAERPKGSFSTLEIQRTEQGDSAMYLCASSLEVFVSSSGANVLTFGAGSRLTVL.

Here the CDR3 reads CASRTSGQETQYF. The CDR3 DNA follows: TGTGCCAGCCGTACTAGCGGCCAAGAGACCCAGTACTTC. The genes are TRBV18 and TRBJ2-5; 8 bases align to TRBD2. This CDR3 spans 13 amino acids. Germline lookup yields CDR1 KGHSH and CDR2 LQKENI. The junction had 3 bases not matched to a gene; V was cut back by 8 bases and J by 1 base.

In its sample, this clone was seen once. The chain links TRBV30 to TRBJ1-5; 7 positions match TRBD1. In germline, CDR1 is GTSNPN, CDR2 SVGIG (reference sequence). V trimming: 3 bases; J trimming: 3 bases; junction bases outside the gene matches: 5. The CDR3 contains 14 residues. The CDR3 reads CAWSLGQNNQPQHF. The CDR3, as DNA: TGTGCCTGGAGCTTGGGACAGAACAATCAGCCCCAGCATTTT.

About this clone: Distinct nucleotide sequences in the sample also encode this CDR3. DNA for the CDR3: TGTGCCAGCAGCCCACAAGAGACCCAGTACTTC. Protein: CASSPQETQYF. V gene TRBV7-2 combines with J gene TRBJ2-5; no definite D call. V lost 5 bases to trimming and J lost 2 bases, with 3 bases between them. Germline V CDR1 and CDR2: SGHTA, FQGNSA. The CDR3 is 11 residues long.

J is TRBJ1-2 and V is TRBV27; TRBD1 matches at 11 bases. The CDR3 consists of 15 residues. V trimming: 3 bases; J trimming: 4 bases; junction bases outside the gene matches: 4. Germline CDR1 reads MNHEY; CDR2 reads SMNVEV (reference sequence). CDR3 amino acids: CASSFGQGAIYGYTF. DNA for the CDR3: TGTGCCAGCAGTTTTGGACAGGGGGCGATCTATGGCTACACCTTC.

The V call is TRBV11-1, the J call TRBJ2-2; a possible D gene is TRBD1 (6 bases). Germline loops: CDR1 SGHAT, CDR2 FQDESV (reference sequence). Trimming shortened V by 4 bases and J by 0 bases, and 9 bases separated the two germline ends. The CDR3 is 15 residues long. The CDR3 sequence: CASSSGHSNTGELFF. CDR3 sequence (DNA): TGTGCCAGCAGCTCGGGACATTCGAACACCGGGGAGCTGTTTTTT.

J is TRBJ1-1 and V is TRBV27, with D unresolved. The CDR3 has 14 amino acids. V was clipped by 2 bases and J by 1 base, with 8 bases between them. Germline CDR1 MNHEY, CDR2 SMNVEV (reference sequence). The CDR3 region has the DNA TGTGCCAGCAGTTTACTGCGGGGGAACACTGAAGCTTTCTTT. It encodes CASSLLRGNTEAFF.